This is a list of T cell receptor beta chains from one sample in a study of blood T cell repertoires in COVID-19. TCRdb's copy holds only in-frame clones and misses some; the assay was immunoSEQ multiplex PCR. The table lists 100,000 to 120,000 clones, around 86% of them singletons, with approximately 38% in the top ten. Sequencing was performed on peripheral blood. These receptors were obtained from a man at least 80 years old with acute or convalescent COVID-19. The CDR3 runs from the conserved cysteine through the conserved F or W. A D gene is named only where the DNA matches it firmly. Only part of the rows carry a size: once, few, many, or a class if the clone is expanded.

J gene	V gene	D gene	clone size	CDR3 DNA	CDR3 protein
TRBJ1-1	TRBV28	NA	NA	TGTGCCAGCAGTTCCACTGGGGAGGGAGCCTTATGGAACACTGAAGCTTTCTTT	CASSSTGEGALWNTEAFF
TRBJ2-3	TRBV6-2/TRBV6-3	TRBD1	NA	TGTGCCAGCAGTTACCACAGGGGGCGGGAGGATACGCAGTATTTT	CASSYHRGREDTQYF
TRBJ1-1	TRBV6-1	NA	once	TGTGCCAGCAGTGAACAGGGGCAGGGTTTAACTGAAGCTTTCTTT	CASSEQGQGLTEAFF
TRBJ1-6	TRBV9	NA	NA	TGTGCCAGCAGCGTAGGGGGACTCAATTCACCCCTCCACTTT	CASSVGGLNSPLHF
TRBJ2-1	TRBV7-3	TRBD2	NA	TGTGCCAGCAGCTCCAGACTAGCGGGTTACAATGAGCAGTTCTTC	CASSSRLAGYNEQFF
TRBJ1-2	TRBV28	NA	NA	TGTGCCAGCAGTCAGGGAATTGGCTACACCTTC	CASSQGIGYTF
TRBJ1-2	TRBV30	NA	NA	TGTGCCGGAAAAGGGGCCTTGAAAGCTAACTATGGCTACACCTTC	CAGKGALKANYGYTF
TRBJ1-1	TRBV9	TRBD1	NA	TGTGCCAGCAGCGCAGGGGGGACAACAGGTGAAGCTTTCTTT	CASSAGGTTGEAFF
TRBJ1-5	TRBV6-5	NA	NA	TGTGCCAGCAGTAAACAGGGAGGGATCGATCAGCCCCAGCATTTT	CASSKQGGIDQPQHF
TRBJ1-2	TRBV7-9	TRBD1	NA	TGTGCCAGCAGCTTAGAGACAGGGTTTGGCTACACCTTC	CASSLETGFGYTF
TRBJ1-1	TRBV7-8	TRBD1	NA	TGTGCCAGCAGCTCTATGCGACTGGGACAGACGAACACTGAAGCTTTCTTT	CASSSMRLGQTNTEAFF
TRBJ1-5	TRBV12-3/TRBV12-4	NA	NA	TGTGCCAGCACTTCTCAGAGCAATCAGCCCCAGCATTTT	CASTSQSNQPQHF
TRBJ2-1	TRBV7-2	TRBD2	NA	TGTGCCAGCAGCCAGGGACTAGCGGGAGGGCCGGTGCAGTTCTTC	CASSQGLAGGPVQFF
TRBJ2-5	TRBV11-2	TRBD2	NA	TGTGCCAGCAGCCCCTGGACTAGCGGGAGCGAAGAGACCCAGTACTTC	CASSPWTSGSEETQYF
TRBJ2-3	TRBV19	NA	once	TGTGCCAGTAGGATCGGAGATACGCAGTATTTT	CASRIGDTQYF
TRBJ1-2	TRBV7-8	NA	NA	TGTGCCAGCAGCTCCCATCGCTGGTACAACAGCGGCTACACCTTC	CASSSHRWYNSGYTF
TRBJ1-1	TRBV28	NA	once	TGTGCCAGCAGTTTGCGCGCCTTGGTTGAAGCTTTCTTT	CASSLRALVEAFF
TRBJ2-5	TRBV18	NA	NA	TGTGCCAGCTCACCACTGGAGGTAGGGGAGACCCAGTACTTC	CASSPLEVGETQYF
TRBJ1-5	TRBV18	TRBD1	few	TGTGCCAGCACCCAGGGGGCCTCGGGCAATCAGCCCCAGCATTTT	CASTQGASGNQPQHF
TRBJ1-5	TRBV6-5	NA	NA	TGTGCCAGCAGTCCCAGCGGTCAGCCCCAGCATTTT	CASSPSGQPQHF
TRBJ1-2	TRBV5-4	NA	NA	TGTGCCAGCAGCTTTCCAGGGGTTTACTATGGCTACACCTTC	CASSFPGVYYGYTF
TRBJ2-2	TRBV5-1	TRBD2	many	TGCGCCAGCAGCTTGACGACTAGCTCGACCGGGGAGCTGTTTTTT	CASSLTTSSTGELFF
TRBJ2-4	TRBV28	NA	NA	TGTGCCAGCGGCGCTCTGGCCGGGAGACCGAACATTCAGTACTTC	CASGALAGRPNIQYF
TRBJ2-7	TRBV28	NA	NA	TGTGCCAGCAGTCCCAACTACGAGCAGTACTTC	CASSPNYEQYF
TRBJ2-7	TRBV27	NA	NA	TGTGCCAGCAGTCTCGTACCCTATGGTGAGCAGTACTTC	CASSLVPYGEQYF
TRBJ2-1	TRBV29-1	TRBD2	NA	TGCAGCGTTGGGCGTTGGGGGTTAGGGACTAGCGGAAACCCCTACAATGAGCAGTTCTTC	CSVGRWGLGTSGNPYNEQFF
TRBJ2-7	TRBV10-2	TRBD1	NA	TGCGCCAGCAGTGACTCGGACAGGGGGGTCCACGAGCAGTACTTC	CASSDSDRGVHEQYF
TRBJ2-2	TRBV19	TRBD1	NA	TGTGCCAGTAGAGCAGGACAGGCGAACACCGGGGAGCTGTTTTTT	CASRAGQANTGELFF
TRBJ1-1	TRBV28	TRBD1	NA	TGTGCCAGCAGTTCACAGGGGGCCTGGACTGAAGCTTTCTTT	CASSSQGAWTEAFF
TRBJ2-5	TRBV27	TRBD2	NA	TGTGCCAGCAGCCCGTGGGGTAGCGGGAGTGAGAGGGAGACCCAGTACTTC	CASSPWGSGSERETQYF
TRBJ1-4	TRBV28	NA	NA	TGTGCCAGCACCGAGGGGAGGGGAACTAATGAAAAACTGTTTTTT	CASTEGRGTNEKLFF
TRBJ2-5	TRBV28	NA	NA	TGTGCCAGCAGTCCCCAATTGCGGGCCCCCAGAGAGACCCAGTACTTC	CASSPQLRAPRETQYF
TRBJ1-4	TRBV28	NA	NA	TGTGCCAGCAGAACGGGACAAGGAAATGAAAAACTGTTTTTT	CASRTGQGNEKLFF
TRBJ2-7	TRBV12-5	TRBD2	few	TGTGCTAGTGGTTTGTCAGCTAGCGGGAGGGTTCGGGACGAGCAGTACTTC	CASGLSASGRVRDEQYF
TRBJ2-7	TRBV28	TRBD1	NA	TGTGCCAGCAAGTTAGGGACAGTCTACGAGCAGTACTTC	CASKLGTVYEQYF
TRBJ1-3	TRBV6-5	TRBD1	NA	TGTGCCAGCAGAACAACAGGGGGCGCTGGAAACACCATATATTTT	CASRTTGGAGNTIYF
TRBJ1-3	TRBV18	TRBD1	few	TGTGCCAGCTCACCCGGGACAGACCTCGGAAACACCATATATTTT	CASSPGTDLGNTIYF